Here is one T cell receptor (beta chain) with its context. The data are from a study of blood T cell repertoires in COVID-19. The table came from immunoSEQ multiplex PCR; TCRdb's copy has only in-frame clones and leaves some out. The sample has over 150,000 clones, roughly 94% seen once. The CDR3 runs to 17 residues. The germline V gene encodes CDR1 MDHEN and CDR2 SYDVKM. V gave up 7 bases and J gave up 5 bases; unmatched junction bases: 17. This TCR derives from a young man with COVID-19, enrolled during active disease. The sample taken for sequencing was peripheral blood. This chain connects TRBV28 to TRBJ2-5; 9 bases align to TRBD1. CDR3 nucleotides: TGTGCCAGCAAACCCCGGTTGGGGACAGGGCGGTGGGAGACCCAGTACTTC. It is translated as CASKPRLGTGRWETQYF.